One sample yielded the 2 T cell receptor beta chains listed below, sequenced in a study of monozygotic twins with inflammatory bowel disease. TCRdb reanalyzed the 5' RACE reads, giving one entry per CDR3 protein sequence and no DNA. This sample carries under 150,000 distinct CDR3 sequences, with less than 3% going to the ten biggest clones. Sequences were obtained from blood. The origin of the receptors is a human donor with ulcerative colitis or Crohn's disease, or a healthy co-twin of an affected twin (not recorded which).

The gene calls are TRBV24-1 and TRBJ1-2; checking the TCRdb D call of TRBD1 is not possible without DNA. CDR3 length equals 18 residues. Germline V lookup: CDR1 KGHDR, CDR2 SFDVKD. CDR3 loop: CATSESLKPDRGHYGYTF.

The V and J genes are TRBV19 and TRBJ2-7. Germline CDR1 reads LNHDA; CDR2 reads SQIVND (reference sequence). The CDR3 is 13 amino acids. The CDR3 here is CASSMTVTYEQYF. The variable domain in full, completed from reference TRBV19 and TRBJ2-7, reads DGGITQSPKYLFRKEGQNVTLSCEQNLNHDAMYWYRQDPGQGLRLIYYSQIVNDFQKGDIAEGYSVSREKKESFPLTVTSAQKNPTAFYLCASSMTVTYEQYFGPGTRLTVT.